The 14 T cell receptor beta chains below come from one sample, sequenced in a study of spatial heterogeneity in lung cancer (dated by TCRdb to the late 2010s). Library preparation used 5' RACE. The instrument given in TCRdb is NextSeq 500. TCRdb's own reprocessing of the public reads used fastp at Q25 and MiXCR and kept productive beta chains. Rows are unified per CDR3 protein, each entry keeping the most common DNA and genes. In all, the sample holds over 45,000 distinct CDR3 sequences, and 12% of those were seen once. The leading ten clones occupy 32% of the sample. The time point label, as the study defines it: blood at routine non-recurrence follow-up after resection. Sequencing was performed on PBMCs, taken at follow-up. The origin of the receptors is a male donor with early-stage non-small cell lung cancer.

This clonotype was counted ten times or more. The chain is built from TRBV6-1 and TRBJ2-3; 8 bases fit TRBD2. The CDR3 is 17 amino acids. Germline V CDR1 and CDR2: MNHNS, SASEGT. Losses at the gene ends were 1 base for V and 0 bases for J; bases not matched to a gene: 6. CDR3 DNA: TGTGCCAGCAGTGAAGAATGGGCGGGGGGAAGCACAGATACGCAGTATTTT. It encodes CASSEEWAGGSTDTQYF.

This sequence joins TRBV28 and TRBJ2-1; TRBD1 aligns across 8 bases. V lost 2 bases, J lost 5 bases, and 11 bases stayed unmatched. CDR3 length equals 17 residues. Germline-derived CDR1 and CDR2 are MDHEN and SYDVKM. The CDR3 bases are TGTGCCAGCAGTTTACCCCGGACAGGGAAAGTCGACAATGAGCAGTTCTTC. Its protein is CASSLPRTGKVDNEQFF.

Many counts were recorded for this clonotype. The chain is built from TRBV6-2 or TRBV6-3 and TRBJ2-7, with D tentatively TRBD2 (6 bases). This CDR3 has 14 residues. Between the trimmed V and J ends, which lost 2 bases and 2 bases, there was a span of 10 bases. Germline V gene data show CDR1 as MNHEY and CDR2 as SVGEGT. The CDR3 protein is CASSYGGNTYEQYF. As DNA, the CDR3 is TGTGCCAGCAGTTACGGGGGGAACACCTACGAGCAGTACTTC.

This clonotype has a count of ten or more. The gene calls are TRBV5-4 and TRBJ2-7; the match to TRBD1 covers 11 bases. The CDR3 consists of 15 residues. Germline CDR1 is SGHNT and CDR2 is YYREEE (reference sequence). Trimming removed 2 bases from V and 2 bases from J; junction bases left unmatched: 3. The CDR3 DNA reads TGTGCCAGCAGCTTCCGGGACAGGGGGGCCTACGAGCAGTACTTC. It translates to CASSFRDRGAYEQYF. The full variable domain, completed using reference TRBV5-4 and TRBJ2-7, is ETGVTQSPTHLIKTRGQQVTLRCSSQSGHNTVSWYQQALGQGPQFIFQYYREEENGRGNFPPRFSGLQFPNYSSELNVNALELDDSALYLCASSFRDRGAYEQYFGPGTRLTVT.

This clonotype was seen repeatedly, ten times or more. V and J are TRBV12-3 or TRBV12-4 and TRBJ2-2; the D is unclear. The CDR3 is made up of 13 amino acids. The V gene lost 3 bases and the J gene lost 2 bases, with 4 bases spanning the gap. The DNA for the CDR3 is TGTGCCAGCAGTTTGCCCAACACCGGGGAGCTGTTTTTT. It is translated as CASSLPNTGELFF.

This clonotype was observed at least ten times. The chain carries TRBV19 and TRBJ1-5; no clear D gene. Trimming cost V 7 bases and J 3 bases, with 10 bases left between them. This CDR3 contains 13 residues. Germline-derived CDR1 and CDR2 are LNHDA and SQIVND (reference sequence). CDR3 sequence (DNA): TGTGCCAGTAATGGGAACTTCAATCAGCCCCAGCATTTT. Protein: CASNGNFNQPQHF.

This clonotype was seen repeatedly, ten times or more. The junction differs from germline at one of its ends, possibly a read error. The chain's CDR3 is CSARATGQGAYEQYF. DNA for the CDR3: TGCAGTGCAAGAGCAACGGGACAGGGGGCCTACGAGCAGTACTTC. This chain joins TRBV20-1 and TRBJ2-7; 11 bases are a match to TRBD1. CDR3 length equals 15 residues. Germline V gene sequence: CDR1 DFQATT, CDR2 SNEGSKA (reference sequence).

This clonotype was counted ten times or more. The CDR3 bases are TGTGCCAGCAGCTTCGGGATCGGGCAGTTCTTC. This encodes CASSFGIGQFF. This chain joins TRBV5-6 and TRBJ2-1; maybe TRBD2 (5 bases). The CDR3 consists of 11 residues. Trimming shortened V by 2 bases and J by 12 bases, and 9 bases separated the two germline ends. From germline, CDR1 is SGHDT and CDR2 YYEEEE.

This clonotype was found many times. The CDR3 region is CATSRKGQGPEAFF. CDR3 coding DNA: TGTGCCACCAGCAGAAAGGGACAGGGTCCTGAAGCTTTCTTT. The rearrangement joins TRBV15 to TRBJ1-1; 9 positions match TRBD1. The V gene end was trimmed by 2 bases and the J gene end by 6 bases; junction bases not matched to a gene: 4. The CDR3 is 14 amino acids. CDR1 LNHNV and CDR2 YYDKDF come from the germline V gene (reference sequence).

This clonotype showed up many times. The chain links TRBV6-2 or TRBV6-3 to TRBJ2-7, with a possible D match to TRBD2 (6 bases). Trimming cost V 6 bases and J 2 bases, with 8 bases left between them. The CDR3 spans 12 residues. Germline CDR1 reads MNHEY; CDR2 reads SVGEGT. The DNA for the CDR3 is TGTGCCAGCAGACGGGGGACCTACGAGCAGTACTTC. Encoded protein: CASRRGTYEQYF.

This clonotype was seen many times. The rearrangement uses TRBV30 and TRBJ1-1, with D possibly TRBD1 on 5 matching bases. The CDR3 is 14 residues long. V lost 3 bases and J lost 2, with 13 bases in between. Germline assignment: CDR1 GTSNPN and CDR2 SVGIG (reference sequence). CDR3 sequence (DNA): TGTGCCTGGAGACTTGACAGACGTAACACTGAAGCTTTCTTT. This sequence encodes CAWRLDRRNTEAFF.

As concerns this clonotype: The germline gene is not matched at one end of the junction; a read error may be the cause. V usage is TRBV25-1 and J usage is TRBJ2-7, with 16 bases lining up with TRBD2. CDR1 and CDR2 (germline): MGHDK, SYGVNS. The CDR3 is 14 amino acids. This CDR3 reads CASSETGTSGRAHF. CDR3 sequence (DNA): TGTGCCAGCAGCGAAACCGGGACTAGCGGGAGGGCCCACTTC.

In this sample, this clonotype turned up many times. The chain carries TRBV2 and TRBJ1-1, with D hard to call. Germline loops: CDR1 SNHLY, CDR2 FYNNEI. CDR3 size: 13 residues. V lost 3 bases, J lost 4 bases, and 9 bases lay in between. The chain's CDR3 is CASSEESSTEAFF. As DNA, the CDR3 is TGTGCCAGCAGTGAGGAGTCGTCCACTGAAGCTTTCTTT.

The rearrangement joins TRBV7-9 to TRBJ2-7; D is perhaps TRBD1 (5 bases). With 5 bases removed from V and 2 bases from J, the gap between germline ends came to 7 bases. Germline CDR1 reads SEHNR; CDR2 reads FQNEAQ (reference sequence). This CDR3 is 12 amino acids long. The CDR3 DNA is TGTGCCAGCAGCCAGACAGCCTACGAGCAGTACTTC. Translated, it gives CASSQTAYEQYF.